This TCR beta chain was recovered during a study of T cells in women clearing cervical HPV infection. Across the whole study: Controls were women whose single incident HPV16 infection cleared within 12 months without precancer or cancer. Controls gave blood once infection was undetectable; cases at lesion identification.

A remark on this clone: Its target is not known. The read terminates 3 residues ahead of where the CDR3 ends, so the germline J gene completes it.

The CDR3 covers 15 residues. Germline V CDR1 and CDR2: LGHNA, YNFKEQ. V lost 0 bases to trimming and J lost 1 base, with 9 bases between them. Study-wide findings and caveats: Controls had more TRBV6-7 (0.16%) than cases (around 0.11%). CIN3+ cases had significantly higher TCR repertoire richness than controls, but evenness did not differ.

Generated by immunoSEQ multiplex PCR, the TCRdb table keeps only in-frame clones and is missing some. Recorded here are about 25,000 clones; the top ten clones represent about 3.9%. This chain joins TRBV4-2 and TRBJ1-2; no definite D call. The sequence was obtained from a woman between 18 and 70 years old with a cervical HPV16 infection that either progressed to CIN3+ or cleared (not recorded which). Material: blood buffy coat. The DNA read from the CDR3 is TGTGCCAGCAGCCAAGATCACGGGTTTAACTATGGC. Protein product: CASSQDHGFNYG. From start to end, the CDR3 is CASSQDHGFNYGYTF.